A single sample gave rise to the 10 T cell receptor beta chains below, sequenced in a study of radiation and T cells in renal cell carcinoma. Sequencing used immunoSEQ multiplex PCR; TCRdb keeps in-frame clones, though not all of them. Of 140,000 to 150,000 clones listed, approximately 86% are singletons. The time point is: blood 4 weeks post-SBRT, at nephrectomy. Treatment meaning: 15 Gy SBRT to primary tumor, nephrectomy 4 weeks later. Specimen: blood, collected from a patient whose treatment included radiotherapy and nephrectomy. These receptors were collected from a woman in her fifties or sixties with renal cell carcinoma.

This sequence joins TRBV28 and TRBJ1-5; possibly TRBD1 for D (5 bases). Germline-derived CDR1 and CDR2 are MDHEN and SYDVKM. V was cut by 8 bases and J by 7 bases, with 18 bases left in between. This CDR3 is 14 amino acids long. CDR3 in amino acids: CASCSLGVGQPQHF. CDR3 in DNA: TGTGCCAGCTGCTCGTTGGGGGTGGGACAGCCCCAGCATTTT.

The chain uses TRBV11-2 and TRBJ2-7, with 8 bases lining up with TRBD1. CDR3 length equals 14 residues. CDR1 and CDR2 (germline): SGHAT, FQNNGV. J was trimmed by 2 bases and V by 4 bases; bases with no gene match: 4. This CDR3 is CASSSWTGTYEQYF. CDR3 bases: TGTGCCAGCAGCTCTTGGACAGGGACCTACGAGCAGTACTTC.

The chain joins TRBV7-8 to TRBJ1-6; weak D call: TRBD1 (6 bases). Germline assignment: CDR1 SGHVS and CDR2 FQNEAQ. Trimming took 1 base from V and 11 from J, leaving 15 bases between them. CDR3 size: 15 residues. The CDR3 is CASSLVNNREAPLHF. The CDR3 DNA sequence: TGTGCCAGCAGCTTAGTTAATAACAGGGAGGCACCCCTCCACTTT.

The gene calls are TRBV29-1 and TRBJ1-1; 7 bases map to TRBD1. J was trimmed by 5 bases and V by 3 bases; bases with no gene match: 18. The CDR3 covers 17 residues. The V gene's germline CDR1 is SQVTM and CDR2 ANQGSEA. The CDR3 region has the DNA TGCAGCGTTGACGGGACAGTAACGAAGGGGATCAGGACTGAAGCTTTCTTT. It translates to CSVDGTVTKGIRTEAFF.

CDR3 region: CASSPRGQSNTEAFF. The CDR3 DNA reads TGTGCCAGCTCACCGAGGGGGCAGTCGAACACTGAAGCTTTCTTT. The chain carries TRBV18 and TRBJ1-1, with 7 bases fitting TRBD1. The germline V gene has CDR1 KGHSH and CDR2 LQKENI. The CDR3 totals 15 residues. V lost 3 bases, J lost 1 base, and 5 bases stayed unmatched.

V and J are TRBV7-8 and TRBJ1-2, with D perhaps TRBD1 (5 bases). Trimming pared 2 bases from V and 6 bases from J, leaving 19 bases between. This CDR3 comprises 16 residues. The germline gives CDR1 SGHVS, CDR2 FQNEAQ. The CDR3 is CASSLKGAPIVDGYTF. The CDR3 nucleotides are TGTGCCAGCAGCTTAAAAGGGGCCCCAATCGTCGATGGCTACACCTTC.

The chain joins TRBV5-6 to TRBJ1-6, with D hard to call. CDR1 and CDR2 (germline): SGHDT, YYEEEE. The ends were cut back, 3 bases at V and 2 bases at J, with 15 bases in the middle. This CDR3 region has 17 residues. Here the CDR3 reads CASSYDRVPTYNSPLHF. DNA for the CDR3: TGTGCCAGCAGCTATGATCGGGTTCCAACCTATAATTCACCCCTCCACTTT.

This clone was picked up a small number of times. The chain carries TRBV25-1 and TRBJ1-2, with a weak D call TRBD1 (6 bases). Per germline, CDR1 MGHDK and CDR2 SYGVNS. V was pared by 4 bases and J by 2 bases, with 11 bases between. This CDR3 is 14 amino acids long. The CDR3 region is CASSGTEGNYGYTF. The DNA of the CDR3 is TGTGCCAGCAGTGGGACAGAAGGCAACTATGGCTACACCTTC.

This sequence joins TRBV6-1 and TRBJ2-5, with a weak D call TRBD2 (6 bases). Germline CDR1 MNHNS, CDR2 SASEGT. V shed 1 base and J shed 5 bases, with 14 bases lying between them. The CDR3 totals 15 residues. The CDR3 region is CASSEGKGTLETQYF. Written as DNA, the CDR3 is TGTGCCAGCAGTGAAGGGAAGGGGACTTTGGAGACCCAGTACTTC.

This clone was seen only once. The chain joins TRBV9 to TRBJ2-1, with D tentatively TRBD2 (5 bases). V lost 3 bases and J lost 8, with 15 bases in between. Germline CDR1 reads SGDLS; CDR2 reads YYNGEE. CDR3 length equals 14 residues. Written as DNA, the CDR3 is TGTGCCAGCAGCGAGGCGGCGGGCTGGGATGAGCAGTTCTTC. Encoded protein: CASSEAAGWDEQFF.